The clone carrying this TCR beta chain appeared many times. The data are from a study of neurological immune-mediated disorders. Germline V gene lookup returns CDR1 SEHNR and CDR2 FQNEAQ (reference sequence). There are 17 residues in the CDR3. Between the trimmed V and J ends, which lost 4 bases and 0 bases, there was a span of 16 bases. Via MiXCR, TCRdb re-called the 5' RACE reads, giving one row per CDR3 protein. The sample yields around 33,000 distinct CDR3 sequences, roughly 7% seen once. PBMCs numbering 2 million and stored at -80 C yielded the unsorted libraries. This rearrangement joins TRBV7-9 to TRBJ2-1, with D perhaps TRBD2 (6 bases). The receptor was isolated from a middle-aged woman in good health. The sample was PBMCs. The DNA for the CDR3 is TGTGCCAGCAGCTCCCTTGGGGACTTACGCTCCTACAATGAGCAGTTCTTC. Translating it yields CASSSLGDLRSYNEQFF.